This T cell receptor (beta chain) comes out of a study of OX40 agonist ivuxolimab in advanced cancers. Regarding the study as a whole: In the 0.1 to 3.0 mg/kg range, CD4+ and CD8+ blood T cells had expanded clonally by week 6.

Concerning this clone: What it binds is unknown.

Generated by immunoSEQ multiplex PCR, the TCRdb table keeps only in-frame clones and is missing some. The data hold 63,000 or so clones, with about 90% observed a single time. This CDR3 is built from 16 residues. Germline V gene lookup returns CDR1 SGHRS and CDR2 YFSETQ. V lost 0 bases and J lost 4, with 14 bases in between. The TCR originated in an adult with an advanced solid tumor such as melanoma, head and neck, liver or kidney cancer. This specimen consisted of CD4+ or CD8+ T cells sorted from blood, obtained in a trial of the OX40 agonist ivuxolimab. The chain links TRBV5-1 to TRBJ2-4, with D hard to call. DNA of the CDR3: TGCGCCAGCAGCTTGGAGTGGGCAGGTGGGAAAAACATTCAGTACTTC. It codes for CASSLEWAGGKNIQYF.